The clone carrying this T cell receptor beta chain was seen just once. Authors' analysis steps: The authors estimated nucleated cell counts from reference gene primer amplification. Method: immunoSEQ multiplex PCR; TCRdb's copy keeps in-frame clones and lacks some. The V and J calls and the clone size are those of that table, but D and trimming were determined from the DNA. The data hold fewer than 200,000 clones, with 88% observed a single time. This entry is derived from a study of blood T cell repertoires in COVID-19. About the study: Sites in the United States, Italy and Spain provided acute and convalescent COVID-19 samples.

V trimming: 0 bases; J trimming: 10 bases; junction bases outside the gene matches: 5. The CDR3 extends over 13 amino acids. The germline V gene encodes CDR1 SGHDT and CDR2 YYEEEE. The chain has TRBV5-6 and TRBJ1-1; 8 bases are a match to TRBD1. Sequenced sample: PBMCs or T cells enriched from blood (not recorded which). The sequence was obtained from a woman aged 18-29 years who had recovered from COVID-19. The CDR3 sequence: CASSLDFGQGAFF. The CDR3 DNA is TGTGCCAGCAGCTTGGATTTCGGACAGGGAGCTTTCTTT. The full variable domain, its missing parts supplied by reference TRBV5-6 and TRBJ1-1, is DAGVTQSPTHLIKTRGQQVTLRCSPKSGHDTVSWYQQALGQGPQFIFQYYEEEERQRGNFPDRFSGHQFPNYSSELNVNALLLGDSALYLCASSLDFGQGAFFGQGTRLTVV.